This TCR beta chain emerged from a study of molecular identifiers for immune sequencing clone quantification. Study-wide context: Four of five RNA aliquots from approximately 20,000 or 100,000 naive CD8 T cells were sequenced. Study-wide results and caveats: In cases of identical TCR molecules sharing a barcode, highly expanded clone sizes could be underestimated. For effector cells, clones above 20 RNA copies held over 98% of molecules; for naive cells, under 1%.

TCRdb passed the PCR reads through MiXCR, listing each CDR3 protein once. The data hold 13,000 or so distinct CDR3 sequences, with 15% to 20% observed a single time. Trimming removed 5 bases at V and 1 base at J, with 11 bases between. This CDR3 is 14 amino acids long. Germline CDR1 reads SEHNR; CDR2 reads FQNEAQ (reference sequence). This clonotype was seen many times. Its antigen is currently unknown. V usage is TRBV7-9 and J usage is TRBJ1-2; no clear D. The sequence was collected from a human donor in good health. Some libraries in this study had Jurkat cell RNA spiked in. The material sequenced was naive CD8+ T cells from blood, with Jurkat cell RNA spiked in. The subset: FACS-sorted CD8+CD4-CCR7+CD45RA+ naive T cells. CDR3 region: CASSRVDDNYGYTF. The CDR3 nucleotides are TGTGCCAGCAGCCGTGTCGATGATAACTATGGCTACACCTTC.